Listed below are T cell receptor beta chains from one sample, sequenced in a study of T cells in Graves' hyperthyroidism and ophthalmopathy. TCRdb re-called the multiplex PCR reads with MiXCR, one entry per CDR3 protein. The table has 550,000 to 800,000 distinct CDR3 sequences, 16% seen once; the top ten hold roughly 8%. Sequences were obtained from blood. The source is a man aged 18 to 30 with Graves' hyperthyroidism. CDR3s include the opening cysteine and the closing phenylalanine or tryptophan. Fields, in order: V gene, clone size, D gene, J gene, CDR3 protein, CDR3 DNA. The D gene is left open where the match is weak. Only part of the rows carry a size: once, few, many, or a class if the clone is expanded.

>TRBV10-2|few|TRBD1|TRBJ2-2
CASSVGQGIGELFF
TGCGCCAGCAGTGTGGGACAGGGCATCGGGGAGCTGTTTTTT
>TRBV18|many|-|TRBJ1-2
CASSSRTYGYTF
TGTGCCAGCTCATCGAGGACCTATGGCTACACCTTC
>TRBV20-1|many|TRBD1|TRBJ2-7
CSAPRDRDGEQYF
TGCAGTGCCCCCCGGGACAGGGATGGCGAGCAGTACTTC
>TRBV19|-|TRBD1|TRBJ2-2
CASTEDRGNGELFF
TGTGCCAGTACCGAGGACAGGGGTAACGGGGAGCTGTTTTTT
>TRBV7-9|-|TRBD1|TRBJ2-7
CAISITGDHEQYF
TGTGCCATCTCCATAACAGGGGACCACGAGCAGTACTTC
>TRBV28|many|TRBD2|TRBJ2-3
CASRPPLAGGSTDTQYF
TGTGCCAGCAGACCCCCCCTTGCGGGAGGGAGCACAGATACGCAGTATTTT
>TRBV6-2/TRBV6-3|many|-|TRBJ2-3
CASSYSPRDTTDTQYF
TGTGCCAGCAGTTACTCGCCCCGGGACACCACAGATACGCAGTATTTT
>TRBV25-1|-|-|TRBJ2-5
CASSGYGRIGEETQYF
TGTGCCAGCAGTGGGTACGGGCGAATTGGGGAAGAGACCCAGTACTTC
>TRBV12-3/TRBV12-4|many|TRBD2|TRBJ2-3
CASSSPAGAFTDTQYF
TGTGCCAGCAGTTCCCCAGCGGGAGCATTCACAGATACGCAGTATTTT
>TRBV6-5|few|-|TRBJ2-3
CASSSHLGGATQYF
TGTGCCAGCAGTTCCCATCTCGGAGGCGCTACGCAGTATTTT
>TRBV27|few|-|TRBJ1-5
CASSWARNQPQHF
TGTGCCAGCAGTTGGGCACGCAATCAGCCCCAGCATTTT
>TRBV7-2|-|-|TRBJ1-4
CASSPAGEKLFF
TGTGCCAGCAGCCCCGCAGGGGAAAAACTGTTTTTT
>TRBV6-1|many|TRBD1|TRBJ1-5
CASRASTGDIQPQHF
TGTGCCAGCAGGGCCTCGACAGGGGATATCCAGCCCCAGCATTTT
>TRBV2|-|TRBD1|TRBJ2-4
CASTLGQGSSLTKNIQYF
TGTGCCAGCACCCTGGGACAGGGATCAAGTTTGACCAAAAACATTCAGTACTTC
>TRBV2|many|TRBD2|TRBJ2-2
CASSPLLAGGTGELFF
TGTGCCAGCAGTCCCCTTCTAGCGGGAGGGACCGGGGAGCTGTTTTTT
>TRBV27|-|TRBD1|TRBJ2-7
CASSSFLDRAPSYEQYF
TGTGCCAGCAGTTCCTTTTTGGACAGGGCGCCCTCCTACGAGCAGTACTTC
>TRBV5-4|few|-|TRBJ2-7
CASSFRGTEQYF
TGTGCCAGCAGCTTCCGCGGGACCGAGCAGTACTTC
>TRBV19|few|TRBD1|TRBJ2-7
CASSKPGQSSYEQYF
TGTGCCAGTAGTAAACCGGGACAGAGCTCCTACGAGCAGTACTTC
>TRBV6-2/TRBV6-3|-|TRBD2|TRBJ2-1
CASSYSLIAGARDEQFF
TGTGCCAGCAGTTACTCCCTAATAGCGGGAGCCCGGGATGAGCAGTTCTTC
>TRBV24-1|-|-|TRBJ2-5
CATSDSFAGGTAQETQYF
TGTGCCACCAGTGATTCTTTTGCGGGCGGGACAGCCCAAGAGACCCAGTACTTC
>TRBV4-2|few|-|TRBJ2-5
CASSQAGGGKETQYF
TGTGCCAGCAGCCAAGCGGGAGGGGGCAAAGAGACCCAGTACTTC
>TRBV11-3|-|TRBD1|TRBJ1-3
CASSSPIPGQQTLGAGNTIYF
TGTGCCAGCAGCTCGCCGATACCGGGACAGCAAACCCTTGGAGCTGGAAACACCATATATTTT
>TRBV19|few|-|TRBJ2-2
CASSLGFPGELFF
TGTGCCAGTAGTTTGGGGTTCCCCGGGGAGCTGTTTTTT
>TRBV28|-|-|TRBJ2-5
CASPRAERPQETQYF
TGTGCCAGCCCACGGGCGGAAAGACCCCAAGAGACCCAGTACTTC
>TRBV19|-|-|TRBJ1-2
CASRPLILLRKAYGYTF
TGTGCCAGTAGACCACTGATCCTGTTAAGGAAAGCTTATGGCTACACCTTC
>TRBV2|many|-|TRBJ2-3
CASSVKLRNTDTQYF
TGTGCCAGCAGTGTAAAATTAAGGAACACAGATACGCAGTATTTT
>TRBV10-3|many|TRBD2|TRBJ2-3
CAISDFSGRGPDTQYF
TGTGCCATCAGCGACTTTAGCGGGAGGGGGCCAGATACGCAGTATTTT
>TRBV20-1|many|TRBD1|TRBJ2-1
CSARGQGSYEQFF
TGCAGTGCAAGGGGACAGGGGAGTTATGAGCAGTTCTTC
>TRBV28|many|-|TRBJ2-7
CASKSVGSYEQYF
TGTGCCAGCAAAAGTGTCGGGAGCTACGAGCAGTACTTC
>TRBV7-3|few|-|TRBJ2-2
CASSLVASLTTGELFF
TGTGCCAGCAGCTTAGTAGCTAGCCTTACCACCGGGGAGCTGTTTTTT
>TRBV7-9|few|TRBD2|TRBJ2-3
CASSPVPGLAVFDTQYF
TGTGCCAGCAGCCCCGTCCCGGGACTAGCGGTGTTTGATACGCAGTATTTT
>TRBV18|many|-|TRBJ1-2
CASSRGADYGYTF
TGTGCCAGCTCAAGGGGGGCCGACTATGGCTACACCTTC
>TRBV5-1|few|-|TRBJ2-7
CASSWDGIYEQYF
TGCGCCAGCAGCTGGGACGGGATCTACGAGCAGTACTTC
>TRBV24-1|-|-|TRBJ2-2
CATSRNSNTGELFF
TGTGCCACCAGTAGGAACTCGAACACCGGGGAGCTGTTTTTT
>TRBV5-6|few|-|TRBJ1-4
CASSSPWGEKLFF
TGTGCCAGCAGCTCCCCCTGGGGTGAAAAACTGTTTTTT
>TRBV19|few|TRBD1|TRBJ1-4
CASTDRFGPGQYNEKLFF
TGTGCCAGTACCGATCGGTTCGGGCCGGGACAGTATAATGAAAAACTGTTTTTT
>TRBV12-3/TRBV12-4|-|-|TRBJ2-1
CASKGTGNEQFF
TGTGCCAGCAAGGGCACTGGCAATGAGCAGTTCTTC
>TRBV9|many|-|TRBJ2-5
CASSVGPTVGETQYF
TGTGCCAGCAGCGTCGGACCGACGGTCGGGGAGACCCAGTACTTC
>TRBV7-9|-|-|TRBJ2-1
CASSPDRFLYEQFF
TGTGCCAGCAGCCCAGACAGGTTTTTGTATGAGCAGTTCTTC
>TRBV29-1|-|-|TRBJ1-1
CSTTDSRNTEAFF
TGCAGTACGACGGACAGTAGAAACACTGAAGCTTTCTTT
>TRBV12-5|-|TRBD2|TRBJ2-1
CASGSSSGRRGEQFF
TGTGCTAGTGGCTCCTCTAGCGGGAGGCGGGGTGAGCAGTTCTTC